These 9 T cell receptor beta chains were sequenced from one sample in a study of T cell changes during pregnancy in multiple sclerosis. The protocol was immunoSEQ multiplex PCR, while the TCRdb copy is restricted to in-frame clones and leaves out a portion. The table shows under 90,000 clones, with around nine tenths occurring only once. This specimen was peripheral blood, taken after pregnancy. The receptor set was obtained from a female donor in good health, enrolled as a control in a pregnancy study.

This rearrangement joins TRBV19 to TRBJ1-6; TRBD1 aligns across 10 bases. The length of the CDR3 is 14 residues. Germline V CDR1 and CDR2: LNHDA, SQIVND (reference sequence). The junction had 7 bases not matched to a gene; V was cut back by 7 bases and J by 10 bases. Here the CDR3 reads CASTLWTGGSPLHF. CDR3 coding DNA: TGTGCCAGTACTCTCTGGACAGGGGGGTCACCCCTCCACTTT.

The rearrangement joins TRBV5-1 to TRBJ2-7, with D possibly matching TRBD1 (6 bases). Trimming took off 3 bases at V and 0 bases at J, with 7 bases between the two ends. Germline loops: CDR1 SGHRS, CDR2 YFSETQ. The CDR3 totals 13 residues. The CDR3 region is CASSSDSSYEQYF. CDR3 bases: TGCGCCAGCAGCTCGGACAGCTCCTACGAGCAGTACTTC.

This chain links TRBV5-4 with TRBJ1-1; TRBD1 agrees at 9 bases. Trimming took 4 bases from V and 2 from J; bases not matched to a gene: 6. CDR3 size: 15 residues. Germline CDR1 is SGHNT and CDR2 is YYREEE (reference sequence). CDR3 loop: CASSRQTGGNTEAFF. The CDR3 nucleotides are TGTGCCAGCAGCCGGCAGACAGGGGGAAACACTGAAGCTTTCTTT.

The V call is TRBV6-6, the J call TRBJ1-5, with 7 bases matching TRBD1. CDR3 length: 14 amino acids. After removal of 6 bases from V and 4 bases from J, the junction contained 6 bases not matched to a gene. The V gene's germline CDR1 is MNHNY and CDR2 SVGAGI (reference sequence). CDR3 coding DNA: TGTGCCAGCAGCAGAACAGGGGTAAATCAGCCCCAGCATTTT. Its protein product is CASSRTGVNQPQHF.

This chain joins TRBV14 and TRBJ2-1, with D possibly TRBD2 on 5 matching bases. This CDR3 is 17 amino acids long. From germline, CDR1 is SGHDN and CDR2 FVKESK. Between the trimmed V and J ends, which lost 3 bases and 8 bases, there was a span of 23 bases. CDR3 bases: TGTGCCAGCAGCCAGGGTTTTATTGGACTCAGACGCGATGAGCAGTTCTTC. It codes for CASSQGFIGLRRDEQFF.

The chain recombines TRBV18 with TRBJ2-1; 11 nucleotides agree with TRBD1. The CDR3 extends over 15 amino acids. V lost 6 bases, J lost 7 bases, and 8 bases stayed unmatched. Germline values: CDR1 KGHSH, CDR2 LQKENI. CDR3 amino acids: CASSHGQGARNEQFF. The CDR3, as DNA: TGTGCCAGCTCCCACGGACAGGGGGCGAGGAATGAGCAGTTCTTC.

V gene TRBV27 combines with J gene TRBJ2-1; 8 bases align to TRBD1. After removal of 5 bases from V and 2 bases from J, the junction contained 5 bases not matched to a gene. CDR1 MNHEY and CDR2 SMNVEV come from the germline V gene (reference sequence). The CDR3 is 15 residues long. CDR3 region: CASSNGQGAYNEQFF. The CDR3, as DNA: TGTGCCAGCAGTAACGGACAGGGCGCCTACAATGAGCAGTTCTTC.

As DNA, the CDR3 is TGTGCCAGCAGCTTAGTCCGGGGGGGGAATGAAAAACTGTTTTTT. As protein: CASSLVRGGNEKLFF. The gene calls are TRBV7-2 and TRBJ1-4, with D perhaps matching TRBD1 (5 bases). Trimming removed 1 base at V and 5 bases at J, with 11 bases between. Germline CDR1 reads SGHTA; CDR2 reads FQGNSA. The CDR3 has 15 residues. The full variable domain, rest sourced from reference TRBV7-2 and TRBJ1-4, is GAGVSQSPSNKVTEKGKDVELRCDPISGHTALYWYRQSLGQGLEFLIYFQGNSAPDKSGLPSDRFSAERTGGSVSTLTIQRTQQEDSAVYLCASSLVRGGNEKLFFGSGTQLSVL.

The CDR3 coding sequence is TGTGCCAGCAGTTTAATTCCTAGCGGGGGAGTCACAGATACGCAGTATTTT. This gives the protein CASSLIPSGGVTDTQYF. The rearrangement uses TRBV28 and TRBJ2-3; 10 bases map to TRBD2. The CDR3 spans 17 residues. After removal of 2 bases from V and 2 bases from J, the junction contained 7 bases not matched to a gene. In germline, CDR1 is MDHEN, CDR2 SYDVKM.